This entry concerns a single T cell receptor (beta chain). The antigen is not known. This sample was taken from a study of T cell responses to AZD1222 COVID-19 vaccine. Study findings and constraints: Scientists sampled the repertoires only once the peak T cell response had passed. With two AZD1222 doses given, Spike-specific TCR breadth and depth both rose. The donor group comprised mostly white British people and more females; the analysis possibly underestimated clonal diversity.

Trimming at V came to 0 bases and at J to 3 bases, leaving 21 bases not matched to a gene. Germline V gene sequence: CDR1 LNHDA, CDR2 SQIVND (reference sequence). The CDR3 is 22 residues long. Only in-frame clones appear in the TCRdb table, and some are missing; sequencing was by immunoSEQ multiplex PCR. The sample yields around 160,000 clones, about 92% seen once. The sample here was peripheral blood, taken on day 0 of AZD1222 vaccination. This receptor was obtained from an adult in good health. The V call is TRBV19, the J call TRBJ2-3; 10 bases are a match to TRBD2. For the CDR3, the DNA is TGTGCCAGTAGTATAGATGGGCCCGCCGTCAGCGGGGGGGTGAAAGGGACAGATACGCAGTATTTT. It yields the protein CASSIDGPAVSGGVKGTDTQYF.